This TCR beta chain originates from a study of shared clonotypes between healthy human individuals. Study information: Serving as donors were a couple of women and three men, whose ages spanned 18 to 49. Study findings and constraints: Generation probability values for non-shared clonotypes were lower than those for clonotypes shared by all four donors.

Naive CD8 cells, CD45RO-negative and positively selected for CCR7, excluded terminally differentiated effector memory CD45RA+ cells. The donors, all of them Caucasian adults, lived in Nashville, Tennessee. Trimming at V came to 1 base and at J to 7 bases, leaving 5 bases not matched to a gene. The germline V gene has CDR1 LGHNA and CDR2 YSLEER. This CDR3 region has 14 residues. About this clone itself: What it binds is not known.

Investigators spread the genomic DNA of each subset evenly over several immunoSEQ plates. Data came from immunoSEQ multiplex PCR; TCRdb stores just in-frame clones and leaves some out. The sample lists just over 2,000,000 clones; about 95% were seen once. This receptor was identified in a man between 18 and 35 years old in good health. The sample was naive CD8+ T cells sorted from blood. This sequence joins TRBV4-3 and TRBJ1-1; TRBD1 aligns across 8 bases. CDR3 amino acids: CASSQVAGGDEAFF. CDR3 nucleotides: TGCGCCAGCAGCCAAGTCGCAGGGGGCGATGAAGCTTTCTTT.